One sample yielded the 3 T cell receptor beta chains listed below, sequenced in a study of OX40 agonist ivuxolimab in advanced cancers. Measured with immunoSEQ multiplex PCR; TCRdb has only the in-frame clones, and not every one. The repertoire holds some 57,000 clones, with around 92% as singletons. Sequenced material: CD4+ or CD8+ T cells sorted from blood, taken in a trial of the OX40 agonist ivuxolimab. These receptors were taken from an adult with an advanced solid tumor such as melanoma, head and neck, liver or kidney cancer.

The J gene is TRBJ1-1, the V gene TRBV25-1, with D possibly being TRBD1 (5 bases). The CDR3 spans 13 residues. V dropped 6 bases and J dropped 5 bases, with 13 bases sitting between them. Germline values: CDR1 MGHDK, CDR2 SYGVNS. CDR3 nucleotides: TGTGCCAGCAGCATGACAGATAGGACTGAAGCTTTCTTT. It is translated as CASSMTDRTEAFF.

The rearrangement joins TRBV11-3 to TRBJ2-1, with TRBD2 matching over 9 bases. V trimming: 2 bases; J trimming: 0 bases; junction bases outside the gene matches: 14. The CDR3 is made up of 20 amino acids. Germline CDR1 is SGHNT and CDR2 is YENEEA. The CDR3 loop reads CASSLSMTSGASSSYNEQFF. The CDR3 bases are TGTGCCAGCAGCTTAAGCATGACTAGCGGAGCTTCGAGCTCCTACAATGAGCAGTTCTTC.

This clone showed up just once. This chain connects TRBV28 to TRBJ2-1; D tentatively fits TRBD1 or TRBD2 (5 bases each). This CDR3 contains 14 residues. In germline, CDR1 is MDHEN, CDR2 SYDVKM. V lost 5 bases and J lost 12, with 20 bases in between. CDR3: CASSTFDGLRGQFF. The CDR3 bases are TGTGCCAGCAGTACGTTTGACGGGCTGAGGGGGCAGTTCTTC.